What follows is one TCR beta chain and its context. Its antigen is as yet unknown. The sample originates from a study of T cell repertoires in cytomegalovirus infection. Study conclusions and caveats: Dominating the ex vivo response were HLA-C-restricted CMV-specific TCR beta clonotypes. Adding up the frequency of public TCR beta families identified people who carried CMV plus the relevant HLA.

TCRdb recomputed calls from the reads with MiXCR, one row per CDR3 protein. The sample shows nearly 650,000 distinct CDR3 sequences, roughly a quarter of them seen only once. Sequenced: CD8+ T cells from PBMCs. The clonotype was recovered from a human donor in good health (CMV status not recorded). Some clones in this sample may be carry-over from other donors' samples.

The CDR3 is CSVDLGYSGANVLTF. In nucleotides, the CDR3 is TGCAGCGTTGATCTGGGTTACTCTGGGGCCAACGTCCTGACTTTC. V gene TRBV29-1 combines with J gene TRBJ2-6; no clear D gene. Germline loops: CDR1 SQVTM, CDR2 ANQGSEA. CDR3 length: 15 amino acids. V lost 3 bases, J lost 0 bases, and 9 bases lay in between. The variable domain in full, completed from reference TRBV29-1 and TRBJ2-6, reads SAVISQKPSRDICQRGTSLTIQCQVDSQVTMMFWYRQQPGQSLTLIATANQGSEATYESGFVIDKFPISRPNLTFSTLTVSNMSPEDSSIYLCSVDLGYSGANVLTFGAGSRLTVL.